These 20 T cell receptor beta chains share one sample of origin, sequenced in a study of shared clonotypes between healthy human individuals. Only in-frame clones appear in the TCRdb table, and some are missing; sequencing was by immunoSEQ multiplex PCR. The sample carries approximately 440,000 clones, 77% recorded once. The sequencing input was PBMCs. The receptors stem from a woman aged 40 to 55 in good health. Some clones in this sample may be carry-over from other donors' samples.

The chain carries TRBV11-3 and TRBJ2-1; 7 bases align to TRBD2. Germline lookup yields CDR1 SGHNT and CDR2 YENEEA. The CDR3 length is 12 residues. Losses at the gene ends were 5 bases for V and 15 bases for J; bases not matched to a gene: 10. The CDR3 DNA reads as TGTGCCAGCAGCCCCAACGGACTAGTACTGTTCTTC. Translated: CASSPNGLVLFF.

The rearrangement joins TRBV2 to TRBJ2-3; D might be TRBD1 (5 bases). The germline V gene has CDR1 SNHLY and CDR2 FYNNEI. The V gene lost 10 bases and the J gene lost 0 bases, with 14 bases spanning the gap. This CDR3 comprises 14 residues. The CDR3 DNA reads TGTGCCATCCCAGGGTTCCCAAGCACAGATACGCAGTATTTT. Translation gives CAIPGFPSTDTQYF.

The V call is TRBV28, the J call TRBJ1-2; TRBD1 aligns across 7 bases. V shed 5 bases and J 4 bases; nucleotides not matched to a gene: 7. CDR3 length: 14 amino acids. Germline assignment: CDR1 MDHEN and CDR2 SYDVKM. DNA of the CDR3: TGTGCCAGCAGTCTACCAGGGGACAGCTATGGCTACACCTTC. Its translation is CASSLPGDSYGYTF.

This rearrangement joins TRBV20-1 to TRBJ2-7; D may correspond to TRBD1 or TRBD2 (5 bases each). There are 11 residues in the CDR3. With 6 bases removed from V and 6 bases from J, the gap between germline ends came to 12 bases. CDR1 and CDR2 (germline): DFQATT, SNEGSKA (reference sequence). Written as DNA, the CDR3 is TGCAGTGCCCGCCGGGACGGCGAGCAGTACTTC. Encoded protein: CSARRDGEQYF.

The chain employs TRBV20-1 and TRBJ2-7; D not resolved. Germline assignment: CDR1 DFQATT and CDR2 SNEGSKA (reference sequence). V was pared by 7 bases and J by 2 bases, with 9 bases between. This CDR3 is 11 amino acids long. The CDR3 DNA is TGCAGTGGCCAGCCCGCCTACGAGCAGTACTTC. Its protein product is CSGQPAYEQYF.

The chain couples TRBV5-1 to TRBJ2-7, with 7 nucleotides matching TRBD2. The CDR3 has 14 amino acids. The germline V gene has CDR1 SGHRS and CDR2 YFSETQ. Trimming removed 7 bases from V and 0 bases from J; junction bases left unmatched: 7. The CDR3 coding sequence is TGCGCCAGCGGCCCTGGCGGGAGCTCCTACGAGCAGTACTTC. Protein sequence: CASGPGGSSYEQYF.

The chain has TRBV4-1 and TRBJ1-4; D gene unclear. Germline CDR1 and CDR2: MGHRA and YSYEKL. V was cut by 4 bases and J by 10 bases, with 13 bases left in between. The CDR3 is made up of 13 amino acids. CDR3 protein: CASSPGPAGKLFF. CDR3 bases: TGCGCCAGCAGCCCGGGCCCCGCCGGAAAACTGTTTTTT.

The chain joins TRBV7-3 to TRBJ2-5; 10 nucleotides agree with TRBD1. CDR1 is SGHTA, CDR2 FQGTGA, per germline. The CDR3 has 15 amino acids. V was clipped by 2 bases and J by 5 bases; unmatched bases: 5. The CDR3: CASSLRGQGTETQYF. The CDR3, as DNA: TGTGCCAGCAGCTTACGGGGACAGGGGACGGAGACCCAGTACTTC.

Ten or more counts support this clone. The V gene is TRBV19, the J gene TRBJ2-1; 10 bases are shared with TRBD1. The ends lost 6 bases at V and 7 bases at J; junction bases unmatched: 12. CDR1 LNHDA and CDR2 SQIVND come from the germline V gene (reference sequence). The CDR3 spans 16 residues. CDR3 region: CASRPLGQGVSNEQFF. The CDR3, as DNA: TGTGCCAGTAGGCCTCTAGGACAGGGGGTTAGTAATGAGCAGTTCTTC.

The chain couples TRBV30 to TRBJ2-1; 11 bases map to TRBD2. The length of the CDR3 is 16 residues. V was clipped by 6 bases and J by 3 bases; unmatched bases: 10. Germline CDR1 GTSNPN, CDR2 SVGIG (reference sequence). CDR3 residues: CACLELAGVDYNEQFF. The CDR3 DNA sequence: TGTGCCTGCCTAGAACTAGCGGGAGTGGACTACAATGAGCAGTTCTTC.

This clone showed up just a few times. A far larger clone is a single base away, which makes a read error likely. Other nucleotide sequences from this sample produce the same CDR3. In DNA, the CDR3 is TGCGCCAGCAGCCAAGACTCTGGGGCCAACGTCCTGACTTTC. As protein: CASSQDSGANVLTF. The chain is built from TRBV4-1 and TRBJ2-6; unclear D gene. V gave up 0 bases and J gave up 0 bases, with 0 bases separating them. This CDR3 is built from 14 residues. Germline V gene data show CDR1 as MGHRA and CDR2 as YSYEKL.

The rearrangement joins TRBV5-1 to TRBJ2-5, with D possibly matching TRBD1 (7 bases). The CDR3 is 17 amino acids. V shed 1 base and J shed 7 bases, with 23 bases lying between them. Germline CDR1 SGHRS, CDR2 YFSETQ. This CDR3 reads CASSLLPDRALGGTQYF. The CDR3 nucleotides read TGCGCCAGCAGCTTGCTCCCTGACAGGGCCTTGGGAGGGACCCAGTACTTC.

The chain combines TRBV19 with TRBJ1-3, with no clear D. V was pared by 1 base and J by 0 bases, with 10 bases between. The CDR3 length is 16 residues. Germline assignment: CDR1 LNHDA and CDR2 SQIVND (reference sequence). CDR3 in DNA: TGTGCCAGTAGTATAGTTGCCGGATACTCTGGAAACACCATATATTTT. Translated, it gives CASSIVAGYSGNTIYF.

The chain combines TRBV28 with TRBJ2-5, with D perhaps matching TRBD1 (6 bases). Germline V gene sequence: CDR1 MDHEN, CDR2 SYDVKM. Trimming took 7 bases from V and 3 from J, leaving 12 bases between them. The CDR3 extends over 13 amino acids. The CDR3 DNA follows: TGTGCCAGCAAAATTCAGGGGAAAGAGACCCAGTACTTC. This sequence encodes CASKIQGKETQYF.

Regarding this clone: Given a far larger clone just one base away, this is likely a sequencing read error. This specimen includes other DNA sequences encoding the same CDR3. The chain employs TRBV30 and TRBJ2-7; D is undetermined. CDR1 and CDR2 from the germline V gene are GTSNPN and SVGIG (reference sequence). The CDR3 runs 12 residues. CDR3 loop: CAWSQDRYEQYF. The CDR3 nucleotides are TGTGCATGGTCGCAGGACCGCTACGAGCAGTACTTC. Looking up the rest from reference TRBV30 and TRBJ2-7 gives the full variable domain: SQTIHQWPATLVQPVGSPLSLECTVEGTSNPNLYWYRQAAGRGLQLLFYSVGIGQISSEVPQNLSASRPQDRQFILSSKKLLLSDSGFYLCAWSQDRYEQYFGPGTRLTVT.

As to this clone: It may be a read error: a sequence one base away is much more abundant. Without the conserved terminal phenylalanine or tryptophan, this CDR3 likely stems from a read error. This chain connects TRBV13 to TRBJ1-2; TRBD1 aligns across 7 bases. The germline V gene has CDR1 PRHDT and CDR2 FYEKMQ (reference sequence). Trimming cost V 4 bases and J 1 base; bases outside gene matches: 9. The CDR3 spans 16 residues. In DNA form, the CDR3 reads TGTGCCAGCAGCTCGGGAACAGGGGTGGGTAACTATGGCTACACCTCC. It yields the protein CASSSGTGVGNYGYTS.

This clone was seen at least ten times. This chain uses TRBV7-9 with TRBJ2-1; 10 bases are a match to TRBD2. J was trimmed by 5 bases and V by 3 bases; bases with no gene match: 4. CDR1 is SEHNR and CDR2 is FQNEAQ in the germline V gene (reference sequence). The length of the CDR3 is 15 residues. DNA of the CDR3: TGTGCCAGCAGCTTCCGGACTAGCGGTAACAATGAGCAGTTCTTC. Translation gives CASSFRTSGNNEQFF.

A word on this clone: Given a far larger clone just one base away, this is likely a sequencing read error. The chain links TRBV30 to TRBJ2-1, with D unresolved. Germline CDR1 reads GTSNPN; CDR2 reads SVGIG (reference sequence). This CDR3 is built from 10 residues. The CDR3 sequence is CAWSSNEQLF. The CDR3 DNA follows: TGTGCCTGGAGTAGTAATGAGCAGCTCTTC.

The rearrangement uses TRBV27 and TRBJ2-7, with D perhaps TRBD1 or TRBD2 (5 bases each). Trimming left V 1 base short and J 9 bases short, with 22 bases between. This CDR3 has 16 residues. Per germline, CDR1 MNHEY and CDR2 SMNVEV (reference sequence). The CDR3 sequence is CASSLYLGTDVYGQYF. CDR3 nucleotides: TGTGCCAGCAGTTTATATCTCGGGACCGATGTCTATGGGCAGTACTTC.

The CDR3 reads CASRGDRPYEQYF. The CDR3 DNA reads TGTGCCAGCAGGGGAGACAGACCCTACGAGCAGTACTTC. The gene calls are TRBV28 and TRBJ2-7; the D gene could be TRBD1 or TRBD2 (5 bases each). Germline CDR1 MDHEN, CDR2 SYDVKM. V was cut by 6 bases and J by 2 bases, with 11 bases left in between. The CDR3 extends over 13 amino acids.